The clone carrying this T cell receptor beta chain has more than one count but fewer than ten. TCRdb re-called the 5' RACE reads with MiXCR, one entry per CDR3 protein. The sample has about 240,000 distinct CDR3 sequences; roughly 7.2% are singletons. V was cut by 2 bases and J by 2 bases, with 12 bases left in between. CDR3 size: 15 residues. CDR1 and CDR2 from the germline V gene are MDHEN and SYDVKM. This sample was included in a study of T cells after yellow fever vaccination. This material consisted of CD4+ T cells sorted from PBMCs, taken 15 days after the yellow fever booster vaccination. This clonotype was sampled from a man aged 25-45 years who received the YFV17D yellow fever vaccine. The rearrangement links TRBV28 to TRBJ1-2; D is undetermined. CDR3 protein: CASSLVSGPNYGYTF. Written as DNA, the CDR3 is TGTGCCAGCAGTTTAGTTTCGGGTCCAAACTATGGCTACACCTTC.